The rows below give T cell receptor beta chains drawn from one sample of a study of T cell responses to AZD1222 COVID-19 vaccine. Here immunoSEQ multiplex PCR was the method, and the copy in TCRdb shows in-frame clones only, minus some. The sample has just under 85,000 clones, less than 90% seen once; the top ten hold 7%. The sample here was peripheral blood, taken on day 0 of AZD1222 vaccination. These receptors all come from an adult in good health. CDR3s include the opening cysteine and the closing phenylalanine or tryptophan. A D gene is named only where the DNA matches it firmly. A row's size may be missing; if present it is once, few, many or a size class.

TRBJ1-1,.,TRBV18,TRBD1,CASSPDRAVDTEAFF,TGTGCCAGCTCACCAGACAGGGCGGTTGACACTGAAGCTTTCTTT
TRBJ2-1,.,TRBV19,TRBD2,CASSPSGGANEQFF,TGTGCCAGTAGTCCTAGCGGGGGGGCTAATGAGCAGTTCTTC
TRBJ1-2,.,TRBV29-1,TRBD1,CSVEFDRGLGYTF,TGCAGCGTTGAGTTCGACAGGGGGCTTGGCTACACCTTC
TRBJ1-1,.,TRBV3-1/TRBV3-2,TRBD1,CASSLRQGDTEAFF,TGTGCCAGCAGCCTCAGACAGGGGGACACTGAAGCTTTCTTT
TRBJ2-7,.,TRBV6-1,.,CASSEMWTSSYF,TGTGCCAGCAGTGAAATGTGGACTTCCTCGTACTTC
TRBJ2-5,.,TRBV4-1,.,CASSQGGTPQETQYF,TGCGCCAGCAGCCAAGGGGGGACACCCCAAGAGACCCAGTACTTC
TRBJ1-1,once,TRBV28,.,CASSSTSWGTEAFF,TGTGCCAGCAGTTCAACCAGCTGGGGCACTGAAGCTTTCTTT
TRBJ1-2,.,TRBV28,.,CASSFWGLPNYGYTF,TGTGCCAGCAGTTTTTGGGGGTTACCTAACTATGGCTACACCTTC
TRBJ1-6,.,TRBV4-2,.,CASSQEAGENSSPLHF,TGTGCCAGCAGCCAAGAGGCAGGGGAAAATAGTTCACCCCTCCACTTT
TRBJ2-7,.,TRBV27,TRBD2,CASSPRTSGTYEQYF,TGTGCCAGCAGTCCTAGGACTAGCGGGACCTACGAGCAGTACTTC